This T cell receptor (beta chain) was recovered during a study of cytomegalovirus exposure and HLA in healthy donors. PCR involved 60 Vbeta and 13 Jbeta primers. Measured with immunoSEQ multiplex PCR; TCRdb has only the in-frame clones, and not every one. Among fewer than 75,000 clones listed, 75% were seen once. This TCR was recovered from a man between 65 and 85 years old in good health and CMV-seronegative. Material: PBMCs.

The CDR3 sequence: CASSLAHIVAGIQETQYF. CDR3 nucleotide sequence: TGTGCCAGCAGCTTAGCGCATATAGTAGCGGGAATACAAGAGACCCAGTACTTC. The chain links TRBV7-8 to TRBJ2-5, with TRBD2 matching 8 bases. The germline V gene has CDR1 SGHVS and CDR2 FQNEAQ. There are 18 residues in the CDR3. The junction had 11 bases not matched to a gene; V was cut back by 0 bases and J by 2 bases.